A selection of T cell receptor beta chains follows, all from one sample in a study of memory CD4+ T cells and cytomegalovirus serostatus. The method was immunoSEQ multiplex PCR; TCRdb's version includes in-frame clones alone and lacks a portion of them. The sample lists roughly 76,000 clones, about 78% seen once, with just over 2.5% in the top ten. What was sequenced was memory CD4+ T cells from blood. The receptors originated from an adult in good health and CMV-seropositive. The CDR3 runs from the conserved cysteine through the conserved F or W. Only part of the rows carry a size: once, few, many, or a class if the clone is expanded.

cdr3_aa,j_call,v_call,clone_size,cdr3_length
CASATYYGYTF,TRBJ1-2,TRBV6-5,NA,11
CASSQDLGGTGELFF,TRBJ2-2,TRBV14,NA,15
CASSKRQKEHEQYF,TRBJ2-7,TRBV21-1,NA,14
CASENRGRNSPLHF,TRBJ1-6,TRBV2,few,14
CANVSGSYNEQFF,TRBJ2-1,TRBV21-1,NA,13
CASGIAQTGTEAFF,TRBJ1-1,TRBV5-1,NA,14
CASSQDYSNYGYTF,TRBJ1-2,TRBV4-3,once,14
CSVELQETYGYTF,TRBJ1-2,TRBV29-1,NA,13
CSVGGGGGVNTDTQYF,TRBJ2-3,TRBV29-1,NA,16
CASSGGRQAYEQYF,TRBJ2-7,TRBV9,NA,14
CASSSGLAGLGTGELFF,TRBJ2-2,TRBV7-2,few,17
CAWRVGGQKNEKLFF,TRBJ1-4,TRBV30,NA,15
CASSYRLGAGTDTQYF,TRBJ2-3,TRBV7-2,NA,16
CASSPTGGPQETQYF,TRBJ2-5,TRBV5-4,NA,15
CAIRPPTGQGYTF,TRBJ1-2,TRBV10-3,NA,13
CASSLEGGTGYTF,TRBJ1-2,TRBV7-9,NA,13
CASSRTPNQPQHF,TRBJ1-5,TRBV19,NA,13
CASSLDRGSGYTF,TRBJ1-2,TRBV7-2,few,13
CASRSTGRTEAFF,TRBJ1-1,TRBV6-5,NA,13
CASSQRDGRSGNTIYF,TRBJ1-3,TRBV7-9,many,16
CASSDRGTSGRGEQFF,TRBJ2-1,TRBV19,many,16
CASSFNRGGNQPQHF,TRBJ1-5,TRBV7-2,NA,15
CASTTLGGGGKAFF,TRBJ1-1,TRBV19,NA,14
CASSTLGAQGIQYF,TRBJ2-4,TRBV6-5,NA,14